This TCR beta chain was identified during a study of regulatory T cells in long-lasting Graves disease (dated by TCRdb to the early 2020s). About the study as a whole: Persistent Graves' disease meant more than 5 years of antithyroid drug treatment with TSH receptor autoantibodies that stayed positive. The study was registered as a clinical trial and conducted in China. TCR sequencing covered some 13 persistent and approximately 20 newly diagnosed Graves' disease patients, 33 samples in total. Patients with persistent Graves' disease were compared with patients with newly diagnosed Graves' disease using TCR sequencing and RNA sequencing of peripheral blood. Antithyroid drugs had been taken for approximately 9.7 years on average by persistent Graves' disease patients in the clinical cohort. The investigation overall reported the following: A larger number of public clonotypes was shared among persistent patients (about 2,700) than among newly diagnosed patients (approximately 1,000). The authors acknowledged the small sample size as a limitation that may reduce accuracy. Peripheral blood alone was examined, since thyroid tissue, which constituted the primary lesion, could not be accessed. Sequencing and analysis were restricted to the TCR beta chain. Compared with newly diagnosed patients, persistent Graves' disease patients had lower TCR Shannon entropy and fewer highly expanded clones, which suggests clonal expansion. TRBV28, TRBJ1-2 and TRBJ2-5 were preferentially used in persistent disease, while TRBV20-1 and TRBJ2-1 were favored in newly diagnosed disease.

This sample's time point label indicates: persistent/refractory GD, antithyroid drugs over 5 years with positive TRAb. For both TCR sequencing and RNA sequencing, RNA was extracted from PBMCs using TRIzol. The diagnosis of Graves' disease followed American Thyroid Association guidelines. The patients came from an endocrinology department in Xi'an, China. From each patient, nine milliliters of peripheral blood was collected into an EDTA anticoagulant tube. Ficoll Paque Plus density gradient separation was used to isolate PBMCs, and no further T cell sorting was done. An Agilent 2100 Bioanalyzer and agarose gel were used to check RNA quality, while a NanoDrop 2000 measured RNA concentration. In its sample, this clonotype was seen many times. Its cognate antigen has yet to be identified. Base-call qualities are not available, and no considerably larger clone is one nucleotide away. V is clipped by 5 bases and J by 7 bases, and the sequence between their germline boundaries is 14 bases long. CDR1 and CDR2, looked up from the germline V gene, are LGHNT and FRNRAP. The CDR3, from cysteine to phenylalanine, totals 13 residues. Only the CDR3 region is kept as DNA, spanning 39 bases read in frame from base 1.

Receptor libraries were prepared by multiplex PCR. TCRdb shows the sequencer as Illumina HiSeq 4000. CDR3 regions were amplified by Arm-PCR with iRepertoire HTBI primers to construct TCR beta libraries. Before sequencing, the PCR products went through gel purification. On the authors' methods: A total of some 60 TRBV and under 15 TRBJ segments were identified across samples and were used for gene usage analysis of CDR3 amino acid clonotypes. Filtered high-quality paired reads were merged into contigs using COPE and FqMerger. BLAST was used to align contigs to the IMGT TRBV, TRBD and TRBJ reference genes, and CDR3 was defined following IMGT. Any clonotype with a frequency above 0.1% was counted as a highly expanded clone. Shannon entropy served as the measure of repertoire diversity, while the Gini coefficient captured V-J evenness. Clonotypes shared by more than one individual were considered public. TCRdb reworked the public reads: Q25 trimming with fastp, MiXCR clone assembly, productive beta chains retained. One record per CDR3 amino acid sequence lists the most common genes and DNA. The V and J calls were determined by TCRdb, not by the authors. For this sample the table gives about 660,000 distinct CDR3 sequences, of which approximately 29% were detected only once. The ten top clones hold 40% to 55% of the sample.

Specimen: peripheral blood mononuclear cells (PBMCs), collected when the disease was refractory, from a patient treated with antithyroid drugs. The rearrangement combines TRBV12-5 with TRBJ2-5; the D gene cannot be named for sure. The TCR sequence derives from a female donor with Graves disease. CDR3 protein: CASGKEPGGTQYF. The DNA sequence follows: TGTGCTAGTGGTAAAGAACCCGGTGGGACCCAGTACTTC.